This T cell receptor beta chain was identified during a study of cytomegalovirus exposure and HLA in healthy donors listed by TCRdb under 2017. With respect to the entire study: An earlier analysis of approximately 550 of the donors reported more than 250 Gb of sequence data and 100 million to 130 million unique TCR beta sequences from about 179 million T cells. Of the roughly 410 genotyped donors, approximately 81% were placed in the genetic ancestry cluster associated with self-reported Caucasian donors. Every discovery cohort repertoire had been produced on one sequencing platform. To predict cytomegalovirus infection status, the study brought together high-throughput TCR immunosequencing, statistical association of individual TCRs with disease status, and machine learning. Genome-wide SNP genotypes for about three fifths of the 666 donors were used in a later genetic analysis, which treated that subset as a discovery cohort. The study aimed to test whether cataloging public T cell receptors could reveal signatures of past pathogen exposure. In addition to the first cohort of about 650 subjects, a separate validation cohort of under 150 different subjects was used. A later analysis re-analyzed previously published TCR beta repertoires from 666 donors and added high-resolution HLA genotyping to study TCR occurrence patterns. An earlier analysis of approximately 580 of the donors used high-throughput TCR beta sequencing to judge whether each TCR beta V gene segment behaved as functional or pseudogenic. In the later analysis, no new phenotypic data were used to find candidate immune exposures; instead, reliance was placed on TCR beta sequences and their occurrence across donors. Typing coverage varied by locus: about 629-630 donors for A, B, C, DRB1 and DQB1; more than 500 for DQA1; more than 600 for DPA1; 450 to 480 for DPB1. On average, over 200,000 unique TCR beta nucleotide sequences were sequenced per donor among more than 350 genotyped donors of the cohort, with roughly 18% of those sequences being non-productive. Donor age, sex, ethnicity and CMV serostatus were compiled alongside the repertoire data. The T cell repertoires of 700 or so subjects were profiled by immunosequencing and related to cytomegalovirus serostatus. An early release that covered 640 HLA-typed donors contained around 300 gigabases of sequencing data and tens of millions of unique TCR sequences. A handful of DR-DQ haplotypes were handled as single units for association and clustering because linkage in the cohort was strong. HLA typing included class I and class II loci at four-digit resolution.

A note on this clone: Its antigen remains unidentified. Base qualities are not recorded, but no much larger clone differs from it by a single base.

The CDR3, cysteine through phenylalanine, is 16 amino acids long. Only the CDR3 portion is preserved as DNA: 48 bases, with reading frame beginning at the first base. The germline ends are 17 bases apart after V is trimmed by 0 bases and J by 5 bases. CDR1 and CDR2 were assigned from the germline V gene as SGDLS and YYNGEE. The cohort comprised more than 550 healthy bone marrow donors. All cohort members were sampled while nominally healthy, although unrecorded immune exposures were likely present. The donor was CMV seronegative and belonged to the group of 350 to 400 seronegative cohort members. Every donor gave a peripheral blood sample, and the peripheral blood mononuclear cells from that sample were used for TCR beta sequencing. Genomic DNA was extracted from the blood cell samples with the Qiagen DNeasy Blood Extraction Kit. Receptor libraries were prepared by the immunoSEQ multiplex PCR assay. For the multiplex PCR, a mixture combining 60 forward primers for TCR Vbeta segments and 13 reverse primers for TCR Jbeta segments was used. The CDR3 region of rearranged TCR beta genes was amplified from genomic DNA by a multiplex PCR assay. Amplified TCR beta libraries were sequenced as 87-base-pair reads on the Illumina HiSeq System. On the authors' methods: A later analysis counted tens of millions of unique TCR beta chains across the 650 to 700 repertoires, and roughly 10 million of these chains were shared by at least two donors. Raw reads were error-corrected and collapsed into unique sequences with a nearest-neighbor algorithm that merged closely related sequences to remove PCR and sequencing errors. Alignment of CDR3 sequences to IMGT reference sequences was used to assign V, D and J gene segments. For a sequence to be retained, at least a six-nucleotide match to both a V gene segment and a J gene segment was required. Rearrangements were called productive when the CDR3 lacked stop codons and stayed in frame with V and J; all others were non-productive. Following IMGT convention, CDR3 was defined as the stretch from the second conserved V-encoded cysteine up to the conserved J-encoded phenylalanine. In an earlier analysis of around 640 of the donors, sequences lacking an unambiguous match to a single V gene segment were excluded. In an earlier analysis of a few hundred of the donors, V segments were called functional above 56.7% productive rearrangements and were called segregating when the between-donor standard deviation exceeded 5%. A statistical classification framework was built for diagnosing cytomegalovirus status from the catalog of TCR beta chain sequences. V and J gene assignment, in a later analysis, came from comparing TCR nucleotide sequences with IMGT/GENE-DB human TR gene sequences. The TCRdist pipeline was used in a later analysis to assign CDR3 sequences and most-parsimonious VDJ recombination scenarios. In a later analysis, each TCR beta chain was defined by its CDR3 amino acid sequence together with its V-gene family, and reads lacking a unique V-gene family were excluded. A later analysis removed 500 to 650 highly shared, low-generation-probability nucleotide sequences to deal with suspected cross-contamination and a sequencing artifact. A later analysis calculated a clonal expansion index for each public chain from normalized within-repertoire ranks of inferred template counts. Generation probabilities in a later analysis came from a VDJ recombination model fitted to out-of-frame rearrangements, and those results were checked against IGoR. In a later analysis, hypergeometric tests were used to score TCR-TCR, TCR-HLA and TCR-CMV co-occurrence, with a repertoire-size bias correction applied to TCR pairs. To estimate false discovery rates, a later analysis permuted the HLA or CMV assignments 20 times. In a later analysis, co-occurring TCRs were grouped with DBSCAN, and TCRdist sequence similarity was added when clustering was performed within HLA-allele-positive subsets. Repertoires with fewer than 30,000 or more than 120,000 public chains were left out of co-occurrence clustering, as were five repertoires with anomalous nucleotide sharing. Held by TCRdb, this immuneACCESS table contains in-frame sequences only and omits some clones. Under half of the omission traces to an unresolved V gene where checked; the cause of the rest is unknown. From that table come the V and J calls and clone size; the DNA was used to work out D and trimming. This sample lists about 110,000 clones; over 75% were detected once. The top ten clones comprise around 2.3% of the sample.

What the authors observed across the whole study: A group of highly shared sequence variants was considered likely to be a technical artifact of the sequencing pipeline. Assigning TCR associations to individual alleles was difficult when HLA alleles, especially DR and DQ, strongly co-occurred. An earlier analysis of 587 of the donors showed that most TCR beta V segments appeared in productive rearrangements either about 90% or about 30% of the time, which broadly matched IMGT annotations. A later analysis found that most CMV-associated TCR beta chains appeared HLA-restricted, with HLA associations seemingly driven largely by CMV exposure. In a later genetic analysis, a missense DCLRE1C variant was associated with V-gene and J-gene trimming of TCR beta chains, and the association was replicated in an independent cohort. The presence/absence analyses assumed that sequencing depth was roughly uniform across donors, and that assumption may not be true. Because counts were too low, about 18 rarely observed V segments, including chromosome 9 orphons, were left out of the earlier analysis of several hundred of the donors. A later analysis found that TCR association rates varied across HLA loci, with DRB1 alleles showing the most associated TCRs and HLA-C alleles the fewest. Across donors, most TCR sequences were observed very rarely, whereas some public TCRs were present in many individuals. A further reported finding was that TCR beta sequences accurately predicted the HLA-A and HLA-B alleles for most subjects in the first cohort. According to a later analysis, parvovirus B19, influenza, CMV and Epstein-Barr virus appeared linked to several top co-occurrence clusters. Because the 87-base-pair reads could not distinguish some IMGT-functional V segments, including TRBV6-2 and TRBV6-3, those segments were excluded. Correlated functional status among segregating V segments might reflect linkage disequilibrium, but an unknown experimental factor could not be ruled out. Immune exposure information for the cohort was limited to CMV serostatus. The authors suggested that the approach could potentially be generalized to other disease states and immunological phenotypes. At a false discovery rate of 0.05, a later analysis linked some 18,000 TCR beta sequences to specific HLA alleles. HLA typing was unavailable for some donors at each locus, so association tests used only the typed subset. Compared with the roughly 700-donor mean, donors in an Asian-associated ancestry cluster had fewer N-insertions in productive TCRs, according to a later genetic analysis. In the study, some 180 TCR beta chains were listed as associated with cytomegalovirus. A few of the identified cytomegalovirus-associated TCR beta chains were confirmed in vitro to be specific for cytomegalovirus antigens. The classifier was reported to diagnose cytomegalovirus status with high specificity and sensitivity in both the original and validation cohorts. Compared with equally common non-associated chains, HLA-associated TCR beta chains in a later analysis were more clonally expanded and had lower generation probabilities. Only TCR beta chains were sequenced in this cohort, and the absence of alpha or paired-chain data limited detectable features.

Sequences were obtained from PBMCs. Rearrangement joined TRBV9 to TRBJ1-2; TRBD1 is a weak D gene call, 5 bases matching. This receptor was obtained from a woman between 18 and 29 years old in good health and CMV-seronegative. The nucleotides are TGTGCCAGCAGCGTAGATGGGGAGGGGATAGCATATGGCTACACCTTC. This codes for CASSVDGEGIAYGYTF.